The sequence of this T cell receptor (beta chain) was determined in a study of T cells in Graves' hyperthyroidism and ophthalmopathy. Background on the study: Before treatment of any kind, peripheral blood was taken at initial diagnosis.

This CDR3 has 16 amino acids. The germline V and J ends were trimmed by 2 bases and 0 bases, with 11 bases remaining between them. CDR1 and CDR2 from the germline V gene are ENHRY and SYGVKD. Clinical symptoms, serum thyroxine and TRAb, thyroid ultrasound and orbital computed tomography together formed the diagnostic basis. PBMCs were sourced from approximately 9.3 ml fresh peripheral blood. Overall study results and limits: Separation of ophthalmopathy from stable hyperthyroidism was achieved by a 13 V-J model.

Notes on this clonotype: The antigen is undetermined.

RNA transcripts gave rise to amplified TCR beta CDR3 regions. HTBI primers were employed in a first-round RT-PCR of the TCR CDR3. One entry per CDR3 protein, called by TCRdb with MiXCR from the multiplex PCR reads. The sample holds about 260,000 distinct CDR3 sequences, around 22% seen once. The sequence came from a man aged 25-40 years with Graves' ophthalmopathy. The V gene is TRBV10-3, the J gene TRBJ2-1; D perhaps matches TRBD2 (5 bases). Sequencing was carried out using blood. DNA for the CDR3: TGTGCCATCAGTGAGAACAGCGGCGGCTCCTACAATGAGCAGTTCTTC. Translation gives CAISENSGGSYNEQFF.